This T cell receptor beta chain is drawn from a study of blood T cell repertoires in COVID-19. Study-level background: Both acute and convalescent COVID-19 samples were obtained from the United States, Italy and Spain. Sample material is recorded as cDNA or gDNA derived from T cells, B-cell-depleted T cells, or PBMCs.

The CDR3 has 13 amino acids. The V end was cut by 6 bases, the J end by 3 bases, with 9 bases between. Some clones are missing from TCRdb's copy, which holds only in-frame ones; the method was immunoSEQ multiplex PCR. Of roughly 180,000 clones listed, about 80% are singletons. This clone was seen a handful of times. The sample comprised peripheral blood. The chain combines TRBV12-3 or TRBV12-4 with TRBJ1-5; D is unresolved. The clonotype was recovered from a human donor in a cohort sampled during active COVID-19. The CDR3 spells CASSSRDNQPQHF. In nucleotides, the CDR3 is TGTGCCAGCAGCTCGAGGGACAATCAGCCCCAGCATTTT.